A single sample gave rise to the 7 T cell receptor beta chains below, sequenced in a study of blood T cell repertoires in COVID-19. Measured with immunoSEQ multiplex PCR; TCRdb has only the in-frame clones, and not every one. Altogether approximately 500,000 clones are present, about 91% being singletons, with the ten largest covering roughly 0.84%. Specimen: peripheral blood. All receptors derive from a man in his late teens or twenties with COVID-19, enrolled during active disease.

The chain uses TRBV19 and TRBJ1-2; D remains unclear. Germline values: CDR1 LNHDA, CDR2 SQIVND (reference sequence). Trimming stripped 3 bases from V and 2 bases from J, with 16 bases between. CDR3 length: 16 residues. CDR3 DNA sequence: TGTGCCAGTAGTATCCCCCCGCAGGCCATCAACTATGGCTACACCTTC. Translated, it gives CASSIPPQAINYGYTF.

This sequence joins TRBV3-1 (or the pseudogene TRBV3-2) and TRBJ2-2, with D unresolved. This CDR3 has 13 amino acids. The germline V gene has CDR1 LGHDT and CDR2 YNNKEL (reference sequence). V dropped 3 bases and J dropped 6 bases, with 8 bases sitting between them. The CDR3 DNA sequence: TGTGCCAGCAGCCATCTGAGTGCCGGGGAGCTGTTTTTT. Amino acids: CASSHLSAGELFF.

J is TRBJ2-5 and V is TRBV7-3; 8 bases line up with TRBD2. Per the germline V gene, CDR1 is SGHTA and CDR2 is FQGTGA. This CDR3 contains 14 residues. V shed 4 bases, J shed 6 bases, and the junction held 7 bases outside the gene matches. The CDR3 sequence is CASSSGLASQTQYF. DNA for the CDR3: TGTGCCAGCAGCTCCGGACTAGCATCGCAGACCCAGTACTTC.

J is TRBJ2-1 and V is TRBV11-2, with D perhaps matching TRBD2 (5 bases). The germline CDR1 and CDR2 sequences are SGHAT and FQNNGV. The CDR3 spans 15 residues. Trimming removed 3 bases from V and 2 bases from J, with 11 bases in between. CDR3 DNA: TGTGCCAGCAGCTTGTCCCGGGGAGCCTACAATGAGCAGTTCTTC. Its translation: CASSLSRGAYNEQFF. Supplemented by reference TRBV11-2 and TRBJ2-1, the full variable domain reads EAGVAQSPRYKIIEKRQSVAFWCNPISGHATLYWYQQILGQGPKLLIQFQNNGVVDDSQLPKDRFSAERLKGVDSTLKIQPAKLEDSAVYLCASSLSRGAYNEQFFGPGTRLTVL.

The V gene is TRBV12-3 or TRBV12-4, the J gene TRBJ2-7; D is undetermined. This CDR3 contains 12 residues. V was shortened by 6 bases and J by 3 bases, with 9 bases between the two germline ends. DNA for the CDR3: TGTGCCAGCAGCAAGACTCGCTACGAGCAGTACTTC. Residues: CASSKTRYEQYF.

V usage is TRBV10-1 and J usage is TRBJ2-1, with D possibly matching TRBD2 (6 bases). The germline CDR1 and CDR2 sequences are WNHNN and SYGVQD (reference sequence). The CDR3 extends over 14 amino acids. Trimming left V 6 bases short and J 3 bases short, with 12 bases between. The CDR3 reads CASSKSTSYNEQFF. CDR3 bases: TGCGCCAGCAGCAAGTCGACTAGCTACAATGAGCAGTTCTTC.

This chain uses TRBV7-9 with TRBJ2-1; 8 positions agree with TRBD2. In germline, CDR1 is SEHNR, CDR2 FQNEAQ (reference sequence). The CDR3 is 15 amino acids. V dropped 3 bases and J dropped 5; count of bases not matched to a gene: 6. The CDR3 loop is CASSFGLARDNEQFF. The CDR3 DNA follows: TGTGCCAGCAGCTTCGGACTAGCTCGGGACAATGAGCAGTTCTTC.